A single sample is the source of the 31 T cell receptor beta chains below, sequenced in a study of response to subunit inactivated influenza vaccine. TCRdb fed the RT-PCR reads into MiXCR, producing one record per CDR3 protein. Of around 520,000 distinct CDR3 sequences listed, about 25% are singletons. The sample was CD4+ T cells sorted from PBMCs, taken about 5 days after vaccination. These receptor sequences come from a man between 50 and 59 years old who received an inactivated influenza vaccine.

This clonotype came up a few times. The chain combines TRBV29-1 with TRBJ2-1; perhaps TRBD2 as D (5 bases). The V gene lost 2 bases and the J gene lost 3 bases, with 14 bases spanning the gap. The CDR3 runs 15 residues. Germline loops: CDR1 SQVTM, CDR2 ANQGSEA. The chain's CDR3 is CSVEIAGGYYNEQFF. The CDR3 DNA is TGCAGCGTTGAAATTGCGGGCGGCTACTACAATGAGCAGTTCTTC.

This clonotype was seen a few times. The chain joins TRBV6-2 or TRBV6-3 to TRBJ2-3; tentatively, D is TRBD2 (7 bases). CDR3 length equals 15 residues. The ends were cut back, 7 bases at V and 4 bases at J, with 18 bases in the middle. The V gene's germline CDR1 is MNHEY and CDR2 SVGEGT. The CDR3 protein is CASKQSAGAADTQYF. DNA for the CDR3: TGTGCCAGCAAACAATCGGCGGGGGCGGCAGATACGCAGTATTTT.

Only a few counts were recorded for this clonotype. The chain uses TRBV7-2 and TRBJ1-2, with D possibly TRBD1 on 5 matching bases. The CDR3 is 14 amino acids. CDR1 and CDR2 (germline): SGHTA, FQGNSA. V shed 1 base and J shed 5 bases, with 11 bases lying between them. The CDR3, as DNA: TGTGCCAGCAGCTTAGAGGCCAGGGCTTATGGCTACACCTTC. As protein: CASSLEARAYGYTF.

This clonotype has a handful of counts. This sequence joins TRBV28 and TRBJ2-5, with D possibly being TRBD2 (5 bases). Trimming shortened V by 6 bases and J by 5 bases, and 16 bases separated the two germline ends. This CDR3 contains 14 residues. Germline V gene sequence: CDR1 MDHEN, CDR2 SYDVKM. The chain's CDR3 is CASRASGSWETQYF. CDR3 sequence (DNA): TGTGCCAGCAGGGCCTCGGGGTCCTGGGAGACCCAGTACTTC.

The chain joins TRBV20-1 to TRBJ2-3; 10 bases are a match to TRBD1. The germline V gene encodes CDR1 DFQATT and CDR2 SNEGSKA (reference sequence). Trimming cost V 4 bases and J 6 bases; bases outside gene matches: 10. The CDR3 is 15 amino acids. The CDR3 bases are TGCAGTGCTACTTCTGACAGGGGGCTGTCGGATACGCAGTATTTT. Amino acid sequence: CSATSDRGLSDTQYF.

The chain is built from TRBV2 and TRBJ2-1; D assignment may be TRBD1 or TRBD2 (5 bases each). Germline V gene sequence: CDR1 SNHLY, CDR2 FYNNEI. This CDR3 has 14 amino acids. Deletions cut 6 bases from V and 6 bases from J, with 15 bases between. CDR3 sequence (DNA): TGTGCCAGCAGACCCCGGGGCTTTATCAATGAGCAGTTCTTC. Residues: CASRPRGFINEQFF. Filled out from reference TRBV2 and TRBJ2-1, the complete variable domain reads EPEVTQTPSHQVTQMGQEVILRCVPISNHLYFYWYRQILGQKVEFLVSFYNNEISEKSEIFDDQFSVERPDGSNFTLKIRSTKLEDSAMYFCASRPRGFINEQFFGPGTRLTVL.

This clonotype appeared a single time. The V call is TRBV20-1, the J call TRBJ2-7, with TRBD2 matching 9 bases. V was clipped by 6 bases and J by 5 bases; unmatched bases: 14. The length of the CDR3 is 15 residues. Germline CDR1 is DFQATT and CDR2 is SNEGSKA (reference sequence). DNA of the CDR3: TGCAGTGCCCCCTTAAGAGGCGGGAGGGCCAACGAGCAGTACTTC. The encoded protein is CSAPLRGGRANEQYF.

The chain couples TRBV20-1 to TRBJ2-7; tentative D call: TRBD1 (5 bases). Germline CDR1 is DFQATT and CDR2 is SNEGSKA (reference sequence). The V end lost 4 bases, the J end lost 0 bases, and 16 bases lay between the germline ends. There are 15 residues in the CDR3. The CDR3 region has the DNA TGCAGTGCTACCCCGCCGACAGCAGCCTCCTACGAGCAGTACTTC. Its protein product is CSATPPTAASYEQYF.

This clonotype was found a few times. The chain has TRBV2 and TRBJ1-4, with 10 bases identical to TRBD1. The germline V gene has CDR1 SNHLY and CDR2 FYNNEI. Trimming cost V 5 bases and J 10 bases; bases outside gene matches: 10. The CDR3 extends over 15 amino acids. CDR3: CASSNTGTGVGKLFF. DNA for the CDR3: TGTGCCAGCAGTAACACCGGGACAGGGGTGGGAAAACTGTTTTTT.

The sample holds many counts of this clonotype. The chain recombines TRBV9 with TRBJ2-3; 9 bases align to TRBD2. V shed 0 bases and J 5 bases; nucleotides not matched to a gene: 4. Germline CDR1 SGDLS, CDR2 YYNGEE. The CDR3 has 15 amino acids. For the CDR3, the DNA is TGTGCCAGCAGCGTAGGCTCACTAGCGGGAGATACGCAGTATTTT. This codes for CASSVGSLAGDTQYF. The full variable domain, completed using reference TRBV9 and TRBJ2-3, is DSGVTQTPKHLITATGQRVTLRCSPRSGDLSVYWYQQSLDQGLQFLIQYYNGEERAKGNILERFSAQQFPDLHSELNLSSLELGDSALYFCASSVGSLAGDTQYFGPGTRLTVL.

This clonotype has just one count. CDR3 protein: CASTPGAGANVLTF. For the CDR3, the DNA is TGCGCCAGCACTCCAGGGGCTGGGGCCAACGTCCTGACTTTC. This chain joins TRBV10-1 and TRBJ2-6; the D gene is possibly TRBD1 (6 bases). Deletions cut 7 bases from V and 2 bases from J, with 9 bases between. The CDR3 is 14 residues long. The V gene's germline CDR1 is WNHNN and CDR2 SYGVQD (reference sequence).

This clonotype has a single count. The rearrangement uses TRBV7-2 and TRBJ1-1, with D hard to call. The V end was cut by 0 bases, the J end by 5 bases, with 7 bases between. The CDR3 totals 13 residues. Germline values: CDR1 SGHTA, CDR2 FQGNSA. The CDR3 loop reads CASSLAQTTEAFF. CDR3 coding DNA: TGTGCCAGCAGCTTAGCACAGACGACTGAAGCTTTCTTT. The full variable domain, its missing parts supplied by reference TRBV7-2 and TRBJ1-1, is GAGVSQSPSNKVTEKGKDVELRCDPISGHTALYWYRQSLGQGLEFLIYFQGNSAPDKSGLPSDRFSAERTGGSVSTLTIQRTQQEDSAVYLCASSLAQTTEAFFGQGTRLTVV.

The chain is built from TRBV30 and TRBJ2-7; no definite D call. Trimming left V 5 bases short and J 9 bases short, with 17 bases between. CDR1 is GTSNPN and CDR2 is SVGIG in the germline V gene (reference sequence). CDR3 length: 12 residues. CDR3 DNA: TGTGCCTGGGGGATACGTAATACGAGGCAGTACTTC. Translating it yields CAWGIRNTRQYF.

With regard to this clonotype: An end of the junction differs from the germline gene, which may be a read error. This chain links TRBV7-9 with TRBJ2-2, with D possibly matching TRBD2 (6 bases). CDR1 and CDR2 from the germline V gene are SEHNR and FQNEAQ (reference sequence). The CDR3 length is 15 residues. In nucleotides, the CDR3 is TGTGCTAGCAGCCCCCAGTTCGGGGGCACCGGGGAGCTGTTTTTT. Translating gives CASSPQFGGTGELFF.

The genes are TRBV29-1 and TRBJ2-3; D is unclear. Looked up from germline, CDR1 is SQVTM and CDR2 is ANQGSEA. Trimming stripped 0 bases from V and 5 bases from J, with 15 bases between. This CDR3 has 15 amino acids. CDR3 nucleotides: TGCAGCGTTGAAGATCCCCGAAGTGCGTTAGATACGCAGTATTTT. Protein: CSVEDPRSALDTQYF.

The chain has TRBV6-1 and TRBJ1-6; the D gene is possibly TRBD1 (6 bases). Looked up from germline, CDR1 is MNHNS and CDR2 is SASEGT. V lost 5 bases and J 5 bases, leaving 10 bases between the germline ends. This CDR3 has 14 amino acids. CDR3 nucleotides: TGTGCCAGCAGTCGACGACAGGATAATTCACCCCTCCACTTT. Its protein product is CASSRRQDNSPLHF.

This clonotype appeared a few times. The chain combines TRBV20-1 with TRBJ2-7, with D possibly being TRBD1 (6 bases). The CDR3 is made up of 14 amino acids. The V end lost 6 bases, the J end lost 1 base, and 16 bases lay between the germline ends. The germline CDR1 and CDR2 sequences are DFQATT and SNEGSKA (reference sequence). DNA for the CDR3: TGCAGTGCCGTTAAAAACAGGGCGTCCTACGAGCAGTACTTC. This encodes CSAVKNRASYEQYF.

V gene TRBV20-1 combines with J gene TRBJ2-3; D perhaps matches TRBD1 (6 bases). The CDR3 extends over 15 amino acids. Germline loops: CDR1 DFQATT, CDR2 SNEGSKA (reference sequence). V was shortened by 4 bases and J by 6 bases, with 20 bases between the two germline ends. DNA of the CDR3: TGCAGTGCTAACCGGGACATTAACGCTGAGGATACGCAGTATTTT. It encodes CSANRDINAEDTQYF.

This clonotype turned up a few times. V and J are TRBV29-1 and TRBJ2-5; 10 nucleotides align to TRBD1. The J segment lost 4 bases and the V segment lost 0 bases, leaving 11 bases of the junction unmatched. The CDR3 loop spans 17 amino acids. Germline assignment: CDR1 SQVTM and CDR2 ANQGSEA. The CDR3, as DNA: TGCAGCGTTGAAGATCCAAGACAGGGGGCGGATGGAGAGACCCAGTACTTC. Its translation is CSVEDPRQGADGETQYF.

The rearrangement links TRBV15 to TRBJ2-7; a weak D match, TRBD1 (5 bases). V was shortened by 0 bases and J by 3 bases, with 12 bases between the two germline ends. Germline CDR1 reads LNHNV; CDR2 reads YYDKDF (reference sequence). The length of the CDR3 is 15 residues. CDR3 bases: TGTGCCACCAGCAGAGATCGGTGGGGCAACTACGAGCAGTACTTC. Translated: CATSRDRWGNYEQYF.

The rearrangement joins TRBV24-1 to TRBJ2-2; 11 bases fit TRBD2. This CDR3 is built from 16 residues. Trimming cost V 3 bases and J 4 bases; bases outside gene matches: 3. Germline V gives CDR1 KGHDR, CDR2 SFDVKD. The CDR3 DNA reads TGTGCCACCAGTGATCTAGCGGGAGGAGTCACCGGGGAGCTGTTTTTT. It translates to CATSDLAGGVTGELFF.

CDR3 sequence: CAIKSPTSTEAFF. CDR3 nucleotide sequence: TGTGCCATCAAATCCCCGACTAGCACTGAAGCTTTCTTT. The V gene is TRBV10-3, the J gene TRBJ1-1; the D is unclear. Germline V gene sequence: CDR1 ENHRY, CDR2 SYGVKD. V was pared by 7 bases and J by 4 bases, with 13 bases between. CDR3 length: 13 amino acids.

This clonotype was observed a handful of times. CDR3: CSAPLRGRGEAFF. The DNA for the CDR3 is TGCAGTGCTCCCCTCAGGGGGCGTGGTGAAGCTTTCTTT. J is TRBJ1-1 and V is TRBV20-1; TRBD1 aligns across 8 bases. This CDR3 spans 13 amino acids. Germline V gives CDR1 DFQATT, CDR2 SNEGSKA (reference sequence). Trimming at V came to 5 bases and at J to 7 bases, leaving 9 bases not matched to a gene.

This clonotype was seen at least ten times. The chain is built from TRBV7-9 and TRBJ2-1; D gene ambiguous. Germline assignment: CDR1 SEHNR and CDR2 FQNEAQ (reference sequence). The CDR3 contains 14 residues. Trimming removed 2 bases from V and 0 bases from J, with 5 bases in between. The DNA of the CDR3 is TGTGCCAGCAGCTTATCCAGCTCCTACAATGAGCAGTTCTTC. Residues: CASSLSSSYNEQFF. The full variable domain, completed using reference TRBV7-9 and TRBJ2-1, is DTGVSQNPRHKITKRGQNVTFRCDPISEHNRLYWYRQTLGQGPEFLTYFQNEAQLEKSRLLSDRFSAERPKGSFSTLEIQRTEQGDSAMYLCASSLSSSYNEQFFGPGTRLTVL.

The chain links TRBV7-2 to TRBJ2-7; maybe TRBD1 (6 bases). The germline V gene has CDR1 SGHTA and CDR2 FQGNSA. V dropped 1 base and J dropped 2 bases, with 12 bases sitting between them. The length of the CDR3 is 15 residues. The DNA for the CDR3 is TGTGCCAGCAGCTTAGGGCACACAGGGACCTACGAGCAGTACTTC. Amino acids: CASSLGHTGTYEQYF.

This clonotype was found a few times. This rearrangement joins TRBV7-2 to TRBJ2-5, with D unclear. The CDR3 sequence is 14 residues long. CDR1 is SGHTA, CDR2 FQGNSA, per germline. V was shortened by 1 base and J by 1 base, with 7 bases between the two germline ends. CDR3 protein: CASSLGPVQETQYF. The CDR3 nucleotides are TGTGCCAGCAGCTTAGGCCCTGTCCAAGAGACCCAGTACTTC.

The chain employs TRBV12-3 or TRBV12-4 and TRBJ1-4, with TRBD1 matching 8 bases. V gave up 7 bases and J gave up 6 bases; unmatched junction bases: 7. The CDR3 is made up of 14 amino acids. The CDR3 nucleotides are TGTGCCAGCACTAAGGACAGGGTATATGAAAAACTGTTTTTT. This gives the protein CASTKDRVYEKLFF.

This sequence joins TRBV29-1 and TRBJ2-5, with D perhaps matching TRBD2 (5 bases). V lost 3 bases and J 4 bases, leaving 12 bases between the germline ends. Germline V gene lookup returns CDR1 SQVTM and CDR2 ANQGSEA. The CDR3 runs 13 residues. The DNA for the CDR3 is TGCAGCGTTGAGAGGGAGATGGGAGAGACCCAGTACTTC. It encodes CSVEREMGETQYF.

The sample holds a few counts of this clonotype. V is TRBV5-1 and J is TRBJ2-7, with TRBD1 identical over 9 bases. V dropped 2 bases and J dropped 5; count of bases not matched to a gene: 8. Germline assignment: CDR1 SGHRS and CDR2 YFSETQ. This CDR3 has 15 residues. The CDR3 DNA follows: TGCGCCAGCAGCTTTGGACAGGGGACTCTCCACGAGCAGTACTTC. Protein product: CASSFGQGTLHEQYF.

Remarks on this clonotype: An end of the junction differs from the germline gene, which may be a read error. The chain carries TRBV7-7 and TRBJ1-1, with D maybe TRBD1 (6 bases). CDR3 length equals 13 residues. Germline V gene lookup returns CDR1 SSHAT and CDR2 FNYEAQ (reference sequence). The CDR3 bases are TGTGCTAGCAGCTTAGACAGGTACACTGAAGCTTTCTTT. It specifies CASSLDRYTEAFF. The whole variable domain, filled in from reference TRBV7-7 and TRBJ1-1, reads GAGVSQSPRYKVTKRGQDVTLRCDPISSHATLYWYQQALGQGPEFLTYFNYEAQPDKSGLPSDRFSAERPEGSISTLTIQRTEQRDSAMYRCASSLDRYTEAFFGQGTRLTVV.

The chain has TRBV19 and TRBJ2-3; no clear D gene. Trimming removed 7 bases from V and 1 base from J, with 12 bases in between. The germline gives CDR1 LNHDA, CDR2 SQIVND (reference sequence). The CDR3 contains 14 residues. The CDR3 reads CASTNGPRTDTQYF. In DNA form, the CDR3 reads TGTGCCAGTACCAACGGCCCCCGCACAGATACGCAGTATTTT.